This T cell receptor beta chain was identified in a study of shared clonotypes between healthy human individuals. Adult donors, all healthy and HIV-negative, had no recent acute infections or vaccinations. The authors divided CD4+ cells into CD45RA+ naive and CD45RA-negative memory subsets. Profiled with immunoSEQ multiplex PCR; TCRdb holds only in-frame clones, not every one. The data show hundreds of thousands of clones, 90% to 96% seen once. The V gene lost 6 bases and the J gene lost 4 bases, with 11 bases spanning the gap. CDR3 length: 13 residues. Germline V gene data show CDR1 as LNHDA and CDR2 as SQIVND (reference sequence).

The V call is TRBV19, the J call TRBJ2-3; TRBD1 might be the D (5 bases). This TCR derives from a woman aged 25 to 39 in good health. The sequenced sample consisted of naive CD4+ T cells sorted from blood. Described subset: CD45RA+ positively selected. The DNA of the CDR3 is TGTGCCAGTAGCCCAACAGGCGCAGATACGCAGTATTTT. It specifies CASSPTGADTQYF.